This entry features one T cell receptor beta chain sequence. The CDR3 covers 16 residues. CDR1 and CDR2 from the germline V gene are LNHDA and SQIVND (reference sequence). With 4 bases removed from V and 2 bases from J, the gap between germline ends came to 18 bases. Authors' analysis steps: Nucleated cell number was recorded as an estimate derived from reference gene primer amplification. Clones were sequenced by immunoSEQ multiplex PCR, and TCRdb holds only the in-frame ones, with some missing. D and trimming were read from the DNA, whereas the V and J calls and clone size are those reported in that table. Of more than 150,000 clones listed, roughly 84% were seen once; the top ten hold 12% to 15%. The data are from a study of blood T cell repertoires in COVID-19. Looking at the study overall: Acute and convalescent COVID-19 specimens originated in the United States, Italy and Spain. PBMCs, B-cell-depleted T cells, or T cells provided the cDNA or gDNA that made up the material.

This TCR was sampled from a man younger than 35 with active or convalescent COVID-19. The chain has TRBV19 and TRBJ2-7; a weak D match, TRBD1 (6 bases). The sample comprised peripheral blood. The CDR3 reads CASSRRTAASPYEQYF. The DNA of the CDR3 is TGTGCCAGTAGTAGAAGGACAGCCGCTTCCCCCTACGAGCAGTACTTC. The full variable domain, its missing parts supplied by reference TRBV19 and TRBJ2-7, is DGGITQSPKYLFRKEGQNVTLSCEQNLNHDAMYWYRQDPGQGLRLIYYSQIVNDFQKGDIAEGYSVSREKKESFPLTVTSAQKNPTAFYLCASSRRTAASPYEQYFGPGTRLTVT.